This TCR beta chain was profiled in a study of cytotoxic CD8 clonotypes in ibrutinib-treated CLL. The overall study: Samples averaged approximately 260,000 productive templates and roughly 86,000 productive rearrangements.

Whole-study results and caveats: The study found clonality rose at ibrutinib response, then fell toward baseline at progression. At the start, clonality exceeded age-matched healthy donors and followed circulating CD8+ T-cell counts.

Looked up from germline, CDR1 is LNHDA and CDR2 is SQIVND (reference sequence). The CDR3 has 16 amino acids. V dropped 5 bases and J dropped 0; count of bases not matched to a gene: 7. A remark on this clone: No antigen is known for it.

Genomic DNA in an amount of about 2 micrograms was extracted from cryopreserved PBMCs and used for the preparation of TCR beta libraries. Measured with immunoSEQ multiplex PCR; TCRdb has only the in-frame clones, and not every one. The sample shows 300,000 to 400,000 clones, under 70% of them seen only once. This clonotype originated in a human donor with chronic lymphocytic leukemia. This specimen consisted of PBMCs, obtained after 36 months of ibrutinib treatment. J is TRBJ2-7 and V is TRBV19; 10 bases agree with TRBD2. The CDR3, as DNA: TGTGCCAGTAGTGGGAGGACTAGCGGTAGCTCCTACGAGCAGTACTTC. This codes for CASSGRTSGSSYEQYF. The full variable domain, in which reference TRBV19 and TRBJ2-7 provide the parts outside the CDR3, is DGGITQSPKYLFRKEGQNVTLSCEQNLNHDAMYWYRQDPGQGLRLIYYSQIVNDFQKGDIAEGYSVSREKKESFPLTVTSAQKNPTAFYLCASSGRTSGSSYEQYFGPGTRLTVT.